Each of the 23 T cell receptor beta chains below was sequenced from the same sample in a study of blood T cell repertoires in COVID-19. TCRdb keeps only in-frame clones here, not all; method: immunoSEQ multiplex PCR. The sample includes roughly 150,000 clones, approximately 91% of them seen just once. Material for sequencing was peripheral blood. Source of these receptors: a young man with acute or convalescent COVID-19.

The chain combines TRBV5-1 with TRBJ1-6; D call uncertain. The CDR3 is 16 amino acids. The germline gives CDR1 SGHRS, CDR2 YFSETQ. V was shortened by 0 bases and J by 7 bases, with 14 bases between the two germline ends. The CDR3 bases are TGCGCCAGCAGCTTGGGTTGGGGTCCGGGGAATTCACCCCTCCACTTT. Translating it yields CASSLGWGPGNSPLHF.

The rearrangement uses TRBV6-5 and TRBJ1-1; D possibly corresponds to TRBD1 (5 bases). Trimming removed 7 bases at V and 9 bases at J, with 15 bases between. The CDR3 sequence is 12 residues long. The V gene's germline CDR1 is MNHEY and CDR2 SVGAGI. CDR3 residues: CASTADRGQAFF. CDR3 coding DNA: TGTGCCAGCACCGCTGATAGGGGCCAAGCTTTCTTT.

The chain links TRBV4-1 to TRBJ1-2; TRBD1 matches 7 bases. The germline V gene encodes CDR1 MGHRA and CDR2 YSYEKL. The CDR3 has 15 residues. V dropped 1 base and J dropped 8; count of bases not matched to a gene: 10. CDR3 coding DNA: TGCGCCAGCAGCCAAGGATACGGCAGGGGGATCGGCTACACCTTC. Protein product: CASSQGYGRGIGYTF.

The chain recombines TRBV14 with TRBJ1-1; TRBD1 agrees at 8 bases. Germline assignment: CDR1 SGHDN and CDR2 FVKESK. The V segment lost 1 base and the J segment 2 bases; nucleotides outside the gene matches: 6. The length of the CDR3 is 16 residues. CDR3 sequence reads: CASSQGTGRLNTEAFF. Here the CDR3 DNA reads TGTGCCAGCAGCCAAGGGACAGGGAGGTTAAACACTGAAGCTTTCTTT. The full variable domain, with the rest looked up from reference TRBV14 and TRBJ1-1, is EAGVTQFPSHSVIEKGQTVTLRCDPISGHDNLYWYRRVMGKEIKFLLHFVKESKQDESGMPNNRFLAERTGGTYSTLKVQPAELEDSGVYFCASSQGTGRLNTEAFFGQGTRLTVV.

The chain employs TRBV7-6 and TRBJ1-3, with D uncertain. The germline gives CDR1 SGHVS, CDR2 FNYEAQ. Between the trimmed V and J ends, which lost 0 bases and 0 bases, there was a span of 15 bases. The CDR3 runs to 18 residues. The CDR3 loop is CASSLAPFAVTSGNTIYF. CDR3 nucleotide sequence: TGTGCCAGCAGCTTAGCCCCCTTCGCAGTTACCTCTGGAAACACCATATATTTT. Looking up the rest from reference TRBV7-6 and TRBJ1-3 gives the full variable domain: GAGVSQSPRYKVTKRGQDVALRCDPISGHVSLYWYRQALGQGPEFLTYFNYEAQQDKSGLPNDRFSAERPEGSISTLTIQRTEQRDSAMYRCASSLAPFAVTSGNTIYFGEGSWLTVV.

This clone was recorded a few times. J is TRBJ2-7 and V is TRBV2; weak D call: TRBD1 (6 bases). Deletions cut 1 base from V and 0 bases from J, with 10 bases between. There are 15 residues in the CDR3. CDR1 SNHLY and CDR2 FYNNEI come from the germline V gene. In DNA, the CDR3 is TGTGCCAGCAGTGAAGTGGACAGTAACTCCTACGAGCAGTACTTC. As protein: CASSEVDSNSYEQYF.

This chain uses TRBV24-1 with TRBJ2-7, with 7 bases that match TRBD1. CDR1 is KGHDR and CDR2 is SFDVKD in the germline V gene. This CDR3 is 14 amino acids long. Unmatched junction bases numbered 7, after V lost 3 bases and J lost 6 bases. The DNA for the CDR3 is TGTGCCACCAGTGATAGCAGACAGGGAATCGAGCAGTACTTC. Translated: CATSDSRQGIEQYF.

The chain has TRBV4-1 and TRBJ2-3; D gene uncertain. CDR1 is MGHRA and CDR2 is YSYEKL in the germline V gene. The V end lost 3 bases, the J end lost 2 bases, and 12 bases lay between the germline ends. This CDR3 region has 15 residues. The CDR3 nucleotides are TGCGCCAGCAGCCACTATCACCAATCCACAGATACGCAGTATTTT. Its protein product is CASSHYHQSTDTQYF.

The chain recombines TRBV6-5 with TRBJ2-5; possible D gene TRBD2, 6 bases. The length of the CDR3 is 14 residues. Germline lookup yields CDR1 MNHEY and CDR2 SVGAGI. V lost 7 bases and J lost 5, with 17 bases in between. CDR3 nucleotide sequence: TGTGCCAGCACTAAACCCCTAGGAGGGGAGACCCAGTACTTC. Protein sequence: CASTKPLGGETQYF.

This clone has only one observation. V usage is TRBV7-6 and J usage is TRBJ2-7; 10 bases are a match to TRBD1. The CDR3 extends over 18 amino acids. With 0 bases clipped from V and 2 bases from J, the junction kept 10 bases outside the gene matches. CDR1 and CDR2 (germline): SGHVS, FNYEAQ. DNA for the CDR3: TGTGCCAGCAGCTTAGCTTCATTGGGGACAGGGGTAACCTACGAGCAGTACTTC. It specifies CASSLASLGTGVTYEQYF.

The chain has TRBV4-2 and TRBJ2-1; TRBD1 might be the D (6 bases). Germline CDR1 reads LGHNA; CDR2 reads YNFKEQ. The CDR3 is 15 amino acids. Trimming left V 0 bases short and J 9 bases short, with 15 bases between. Here the CDR3 DNA reads TGTGCCAGCAGCCAAGATCAGGGGAGCTTCGGTGAGCAGTTCTTC. Translating gives CASSQDQGSFGEQFF.

The chain employs TRBV7-9 and TRBJ1-3; no definite D call. Germline CDR1 and CDR2: SEHNR and FQNEAQ (reference sequence). Trimming took off 0 bases at V and 1 base at J, with 10 bases between the two ends. The CDR3 has 16 residues. The CDR3 DNA is TGTGCCAGCAGCTTAGCCGGGATTGAGTCTGGAAACACCATATATTTT. Amino acids: CASSLAGIESGNTIYF.

The chain joins TRBV6-4 to TRBJ2-2; D not resolved. In germline, CDR1 is MRHNA, CDR2 SNTAGT. V lost 3 bases, J lost 5 bases, and 7 bases lay in between. The CDR3 has 13 amino acids. CDR3 protein: CASSDLTTGELFF. CDR3 in DNA: TGTGCCAGCAGTGATCTGACAACCGGGGAGCTGTTTTTT.

The V gene is TRBV6-1, the J gene TRBJ2-5; 9 positions match TRBD2. After removal of 0 bases from V and 5 bases from J, the junction contained 13 bases not matched to a gene. The CDR3 covers 18 residues. Germline CDR1 and CDR2: MNHNS and SASEGT. CDR3 in DNA: TGTGCCAGCAGTGAAGCGCTAGGTAGCGGGAGCGGCGTTGAGACCCAGTACTTC. This gives the protein CASSEALGSGSGVETQYF.

The chain employs TRBV5-5 and TRBJ1-6; TRBD1 matches at 8 bases. CDR1 is SGHKS, CDR2 YYEKEE, per germline (reference sequence). The CDR3 runs 14 residues. Trimming at V came to 4 bases and at J to 9 bases, leaving 6 bases not matched to a gene. The CDR3, as DNA: TGTGCCAGCAGCCCTGGACAGGGACGTTCACCCCTCCACTTT. It translates to CASSPGQGRSPLHF. Variable domain in full (rest from reference TRBV5-5 and TRBJ1-6): DAGVTQSPTHLIKTRGQQVTLRCSPISGHKSVSWYQQVLGQGPQFIFQYYEKEERGRGNFPDRFSARQFPNYSSELNVNALLLGDSALYLCASSPGQGRSPLHFGNGTRLTVT.

As concerns this clone: A junction end diverges from the germline sequence, so it may reflect a read error. This chain uses TRBV6-1 with TRBJ1-5; unclear D gene. The germline V gene encodes CDR1 MNHNS and CDR2 SASEGT. The CDR3 extends over 13 amino acids. The CDR3 is CASSGAIRDSQYF. As DNA, the CDR3 is TGTGCCAGCAGTGGAGCTATACGGGATTCCCAATATTTT.

V is TRBV5-1 and J is TRBJ2-7, with a tentative D call TRBD1 (6 bases). The CDR3 length is 12 residues. The V gene's germline CDR1 is SGHRS and CDR2 YFSETQ. Trimming took 7 bases from V and 3 from J, leaving 11 bases between them. The DNA for the CDR3 is TGCGCCAGCGGAACAGGGAACTACGAGCAGTACTTC. Its protein product is CASGTGNYEQYF.

This chain uses TRBV27 with TRBJ2-7; TRBD1 matches 8 bases. The V and J ends lost 2 bases and 7 bases, in that order; junction bases with no gene match: 7. Germline V CDR1 and CDR2: MNHEY, SMNVEV (reference sequence). The CDR3 runs to 14 residues. The CDR3 DNA reads as TGTGCCAGCAGTTTACGTCAGGGGGCTGGAGAGCAGTACTTC. This codes for CASSLRQGAGEQYF.

This rearrangement joins TRBV9 to TRBJ2-2; weak D call: TRBD2 (6 bases). The CDR3 consists of 15 residues. The ends were cut back, 4 bases at V and 5 bases at J, with 15 bases in the middle. Germline CDR1 is SGDLS and CDR2 is YYNGEE. This chain's CDR3 is CASSPTGAGTGELFF. CDR3 DNA sequence: TGTGCCAGCAGCCCCACTGGAGCGGGTACCGGGGAGCTGTTTTTT.

V and J are TRBV27 and TRBJ1-2; D ambiguous. Trimming stripped 5 bases from V and 8 bases from J, with 15 bases between. The CDR3 loop spans 13 amino acids. CDR1 and CDR2 from the germline V gene are MNHEY and SMNVEV (reference sequence). The CDR3 sequence is CASSLGGGFGYTF. CDR3 bases: TGTGCCAGCAGTCTCGGCGGAGGGTTCGGCTACACCTTC.

V gene TRBV11-3 combines with J gene TRBJ2-3, with a weak D call TRBD2 (6 bases). Germline values: CDR1 SGHNT, CDR2 YENEEA. This CDR3 has 18 residues. With 5 bases removed from V and 0 bases from J, the gap between germline ends came to 21 bases. The DNA for the CDR3 is TGTGCCAGCAGCAATTACGGTTTGGGGGGATCTAGCACAGATACGCAGTATTTT. It is translated as CASSNYGLGGSSTDTQYF. Based on the CDR3 plus reference TRBV11-3 and TRBJ2-3, the full variable domain is EAGVVQSPRYKIIEKKQPVAFWCNPISGHNTLYWYLQNLGQGPELLIRYENEEAVDDSQLPKDRFSAERLKGVDSTLKIQPAELGDSAVYLCASSNYGLGGSSTDTQYFGPGTRLTVL.

This chain uses TRBV7-6 with TRBJ2-2; D uncertain. V dropped 7 bases and J dropped 4 bases, with 7 bases sitting between them. In germline, CDR1 is SGHVS, CDR2 FNYEAQ. CDR3 length: 12 residues. The CDR3 is CASTASTGELFF. The DNA for the CDR3 is TGTGCCAGCACCGCGTCCACCGGGGAGCTGTTTTTT.

The J gene is TRBJ1-1, the V gene TRBV2; TRBD1 might be the D (5 bases). The germline V gene encodes CDR1 SNHLY and CDR2 FYNNEI. Trimming shortened V by 6 bases and J by 1 base, and 15 bases separated the two germline ends. This CDR3 contains 15 residues. The CDR3 region has the DNA TGTGCCAGCAGCCTTCGGGGGGGTCCGAACACTGAAGCTTTCTTT. Translated: CASSLRGGPNTEAFF. The complete variable domain, with remaining parts taken from reference TRBV2 and TRBJ1-1, reads EPEVTQTPSHQVTQMGQEVILRCVPISNHLYFYWYRQILGQKVEFLVSFYNNEISEKSEIFDDQFSVERPDGSNFTLKIRSTKLEDSAMYFCASSLRGGPNTEAFFGQGTRLTVV.